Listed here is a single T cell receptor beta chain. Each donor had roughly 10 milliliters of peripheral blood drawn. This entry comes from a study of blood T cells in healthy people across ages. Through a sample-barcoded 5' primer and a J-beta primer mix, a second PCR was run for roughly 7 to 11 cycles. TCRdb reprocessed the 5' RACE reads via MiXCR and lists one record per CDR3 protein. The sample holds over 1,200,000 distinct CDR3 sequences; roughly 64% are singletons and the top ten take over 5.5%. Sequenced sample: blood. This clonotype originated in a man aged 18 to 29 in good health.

The DNA of the CDR3 is TGTGCCAGCAGCTTAGCCCCTCTCTTGGGAGGCTACGAGCAGTACTTC. This codes for CASSLAPLLGGYEQYF. The gene calls are TRBV7-2 and TRBJ2-7; possibly TRBD2 for D (6 bases). This CDR3 is built from 16 residues. Trimming took 0 bases from V and 3 from J, leaving 15 bases between them. Germline V gene lookup returns CDR1 SGHTA and CDR2 FQGNSA.